What follows is one TCR beta chain and its context. The data originate from a study of blood T cell repertoires in COVID-19. Turning to the study itself: There were acute and convalescent COVID-19 samples, and they came from the United States, Italy and Spain. The cDNA or gDNA used as material had been derived from T cells, B-cell-depleted T cells, or PBMCs.

CDR1 MNHEY and CDR2 SVGAGI come from the germline V gene. Losses at the gene ends were 2 bases for V and 0 bases for J; bases not matched to a gene: 2. The CDR3 consists of 16 residues. Authors' data handling: Researchers report that nucleated cell counts were estimated from reference gene primer amplification. Libraries were prepared by immunoSEQ multiplex PCR; TCRdb keeps only in-frame clonotypes and omits some of them. The V and J calls and clone size are taken from that table; D and trimming were inferred from the DNA. Seen here are about 270,000 clones, about 87% observed once, and the top ten hold roughly 4%.

This chain connects TRBV6-5 to TRBJ2-1, with TRBD1 matching over 9 bases. Sequencing was carried out using peripheral blood. This TCR came from a man aged 60-69 years who had recovered from COVID-19. CDR3: CASSYQDRGSYNEQFF. The CDR3 DNA reads TGTGCCAGCAGTTACCAGGACAGGGGCTCCTACAATGAGCAGTTCTTC.